This T cell receptor (beta chain) was captured by sequencing in a study of cytomegalovirus exposure and HLA in healthy donors. Study at large: HLA-typed donors were the source of about 85 million unique TCRs held in an early data release.

60 Vbeta and 13 Jbeta primers were used in PCR. The protocol was immunoSEQ multiplex PCR, while the TCRdb copy is restricted to in-frame clones and leaves out a portion. The table for this sample gives some 96,000 clones. The CDR3 length is 11 residues. Per germline, CDR1 SEHNR and CDR2 FQNEAQ (reference sequence). V is TRBV7-9 and J is TRBJ2-5; no reliable D call. The J call may be wrong; the DNA end is better matched by TRBJ2-7. This sequence was found in a woman aged 25 to 45 in good health and CMV-seronegative. Sequencing used PBMCs. CDR3 coding DNA: TGTGCCAGCAGCTCGGTCTACGAGCAGTACTTC. This codes for CASSSVYEQYF.